This entry is about one T cell receptor (beta chain). This clone was observed a few times. It lacks a known antigen. No base quality values were provided; no much bigger clone lies one nucleotide off. The source of the sample is a study of beta chain features in type 1 diabetes (dated by TCRdb to the late 2010s). Study-wide context: Patients and healthy donors did not differ in mean age, gender distribution, total cell number or subset yield. In the study, TCRB repertoires of sorted circulating CD4+ T cell subsets from recently diagnosed type 1 diabetes patients were compared with those of matched healthy donors. Regulatory and stem cell-like memory subsets were obtained from only 8 patients and roughly 8 healthy donors, while naive and central memory subsets were obtained from all 30 or so donors. A total of 100 million to 110 million sorted cells were examined across all samples, and a strong correlation was observed between cell number per subset and RNA yield. Overall results and qualifications from the work: Because cDNA rather than genomic DNA was sequenced, highly expressing activated cells could have been over-represented, although no difference in activation and CD3 levels was found between groups. Fewer insertions and more nucleotide deletions at VDJ recombination sites were observed in patients with type 1 diabetes, implying thymic rearrangement abnormalities. Only small numbers of individuals were included in the HLA sub-analyses, which left unresolved whether HLA type had any influence on TCRB rearrangement. Type 1 diabetes patients showed a moderate but significant shortening of TCRB CDR3 length in all four CD4+ subsets. Naive, central memory and regulatory TCRB repertoires appeared to be more alike among patients than among healthy donors. PCR may preferentially amplify shorter templates, but because patient and control samples were amplified and corrected together, any resulting skew would affect both groups equally.

A single peripheral blood draw of about 116 mL on average was collected from each donor into heparinised tubes. A BD FACSAria II was used to sort naive, central memory, regulatory and stem cell-like memory CD4+ T cells with a panel that included CD45RO, CCR7, CD25, CD127, CD95 and CD27. All sorted populations exceeded 98% purity. Right away, PBMCs were isolated by Lymphoprep density gradient centrifugation and were stained directly, with no culture step. To minimize batch effects, samples were stained and sorted in pairs, one healthy donor with one patient per experiment. All of the isolated RNA was reverse transcribed with the High Capacity cDNA Reverse Transcription Kit, so expressed TCRB transcripts were sequenced. Deep immunoSEQ sequencing was performed on naive, central memory and regulatory T cell samples, with an average of around 3.4 million total reads per sample. After sorted cells were lysed in RLT buffer, RNA was extracted with DNase-treated RNeasy Micro or Mini kits, with the choice depending on cell number. To prevent cross-contamination, each cell subset was processed individually, whereas patient and healthy donor samples were processed jointly. Using the immunoSEQ multiplex PCR, TCRB sequences were amplified from cDNA into 87-bp fragments spanning the CDR3 region. Sequencing of the amplicons was done on the Illumina HiSeq platform. In the source study's methods: PCR bias was corrected computationally using synthetic template baselines, and reads within Hamming distance 2 were collapsed, with unmergeable singletons discarded. By aligning reads against IMGT, V, D and J genes, CDR3 length, and insertions or deletions at six rearrangement sites were assigned. Within each subset, clonotype counts were normalized to the number of sorted cells before true diversity and Gini coefficients were calculated with the tcR R package. Repertoire sharing was quantified using the overlap coefficient calculated on TCRB nucleotide sequences. TCRdb's version of the immuneACCESS table is confined to in-frame rearrangements and falls short of the full clone set. An unresolved V gene accounts for under half of the shortfall where checked; the remainder is of unknown origin. That table gives V, J and clone size, and the DNA gave D and trimming. The sample profile shows more than 150,000 clones; around 10% of them were found once. In total, the top ten clones hold roughly 1.9% of the sample.

The TCR comes from a young man in good health. The specimen was central memory CD4+ T cells from blood.

The CDR3 protein sequence reads: CAISESTVGDRSYEQYF. The DNA sequence reads TGTGCCATCAGTGAGTCGACGGTAGGGGACAGATCCTACGAGCAGTACTTC. The chain links TRBV10-3 with TRBJ2-7; TRBD1 agrees with 7 junctional bases. For CDR1 and CDR2, the germline V gene lists ENHRY and SYGVKD. Germline trimming amounts to 0 bases on V and 1 base on J, with 9 as the count of junction bases outside the gene matches. CDR3 length: 17 amino acids, cysteine to phenylalanine. Only the CDR3 part of the read is kept: 51 bases, read in frame from the first base.